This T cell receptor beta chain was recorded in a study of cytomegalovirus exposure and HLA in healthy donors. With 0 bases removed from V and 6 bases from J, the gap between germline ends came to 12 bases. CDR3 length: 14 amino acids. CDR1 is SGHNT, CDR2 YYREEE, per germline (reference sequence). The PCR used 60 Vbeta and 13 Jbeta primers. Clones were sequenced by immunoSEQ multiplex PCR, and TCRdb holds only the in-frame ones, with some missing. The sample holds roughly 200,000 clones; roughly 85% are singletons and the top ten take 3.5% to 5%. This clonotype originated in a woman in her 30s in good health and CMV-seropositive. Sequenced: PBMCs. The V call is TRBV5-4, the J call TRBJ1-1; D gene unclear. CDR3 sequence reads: CASSLEDWPPEAFF. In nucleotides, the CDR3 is TGTGCCAGCAGCTTGGAGGACTGGCCCCCTGAAGCTTTCTTT.